One T cell receptor (beta chain) is described in this entry. The data were taken from a study of OX40 agonist ivuxolimab in advanced cancers. Generated by immunoSEQ multiplex PCR, the TCRdb table keeps only in-frame clones and is missing some. The table includes approximately 86,000 clones, about 93% detected once. Trimming left V 5 bases short and J 1 base short, with 11 bases between. The CDR3 has 15 amino acids. In germline, CDR1 is MGHRA, CDR2 YSYEKL. This sequence joins TRBV4-1 and TRBJ2-2; D is unclear. The receptor comes from an adult with an advanced solid tumor such as melanoma, head and neck, liver or kidney cancer. Specimen: CD4+ or CD8+ T cells sorted from blood, collected in a trial of the OX40 agonist ivuxolimab. CDR3 sequence: CASSERQKNTGELFF. Written as DNA, the CDR3 is TGCGCCAGCAGCGAACGGCAGAAGAACACCGGGGAGCTGTTTTTT.